The 32 T cell receptor beta chains presented below share a single source sample, sequenced in a study of neurological immune-mediated disorders. TCRdb processed the 5' RACE reads anew with MiXCR; each CDR3 protein has one entry. The sample yields about 59,000 distinct CDR3 sequences, around 3.4% seen once. Source material: PBMCs. The receptors were gathered from a woman aged 25 to 39 with multiple sclerosis.

This clonotype was recorded at least ten times. The chain combines TRBV20-1 with TRBJ2-7; D may be TRBD1 (6 bases). The CDR3 totals 13 residues. The germline V gene has CDR1 DFQATT and CDR2 SNEGSKA (reference sequence). The germline V and J ends were trimmed by 2 bases and 3 bases, with 11 bases remaining between them. CDR3 region: CSARRDTHYEQYF. The DNA for the CDR3 is TGCAGTGCTAGACGGGACACCCACTACGAGCAGTACTTC.

This clonotype has only a few counts. The chain has TRBV18 and TRBJ1-5; TRBD1 aligns across 7 bases. J gave up 6 bases and V 4 bases, and 6 bases lay outside the gene matches. Germline lookup yields CDR1 KGHSH and CDR2 LQKENI. The length of the CDR3 is 14 residues. CDR3 in DNA: TGTGCCAGCTCACGGGGACAGTTAGGTCAGCCCCAGCATTTT. Its translation is CASSRGQLGQPQHF.

This clonotype appeared a few times. The chain has TRBV6-2 or TRBV6-3 and TRBJ2-1; unclear D gene. Trimming removed 0 bases from V and 7 bases from J, with 4 bases in between. Germline-derived CDR1 and CDR2 are MNHEY and SVGEGT. This CDR3 contains 12 residues. The CDR3 loop is CASSYSGNEQFF. The CDR3, as DNA: TGTGCCAGCAGTTACTCAGGGAATGAGCAGTTCTTC.

Comment on this clonotype: This could be a read error, since a much larger clone is one nucleotide away. V is TRBV11-2 and J is TRBJ1-1; TRBD1 might be the D (5 bases). The V end lost 6 bases, the J end lost 6 bases, and 8 bases lay between the germline ends. Germline values: CDR1 SGHAT, CDR2 FQNNGV. The length of the CDR3 is 11 residues. Written as DNA, the CDR3 is TGTGCCAGCAGATTGGGGCCTGAAGCTTTCTTT. Its translation: CASRLGPEAFF.

This clonotype occurred a few times. CDR3 residues: CASSQDVGGQGYGYTF. CDR3 DNA sequence: TGTGCCAGCAGCCAAGATGTAGGGGGACAGGGGTATGGCTACACCTTC. J is TRBJ1-2 and V is TRBV3-1, with 10 bases that match TRBD1. The CDR3 sequence is 16 residues long. V gave up 0 bases and J gave up 5 bases; unmatched junction bases: 6. Germline values: CDR1 LGHDT, CDR2 YNNKEL (reference sequence).

CDR3 region: CSTTDSEAFF. The DNA for the CDR3 is TGCAGTACCACGGACAGTGAAGCTTTCTTT. This chain links TRBV20-1 with TRBJ1-1; weak D call: TRBD1 (6 bases). V lost 8 bases to trimming and J lost 7 bases, with 11 bases between them. CDR3 length equals 10 residues. CDR1 and CDR2 (germline): DFQATT, SNEGSKA (reference sequence).

This clonotype was picked up many times. The rearrangement links TRBV5-6 to TRBJ2-7, with a tentative D call TRBD1 (5 bases). The CDR3 is made up of 12 amino acids. CDR1 and CDR2 from the germline V gene are SGHDT and YYEEEE. Deletions cut 4 bases from V and 6 bases from J, with 11 bases between. CDR3 amino acids: CASSAIRVEQYF. The CDR3 DNA is TGTGCCAGCAGCGCAATCAGGGTCGAGCAGTACTTC.

This clonotype occurred many times. The chain couples TRBV12-3 or TRBV12-4 to TRBJ2-5; D perhaps matches TRBD2 (7 bases). V lost 2 bases to trimming and J lost 4 bases, with 17 bases between them. The CDR3 contains 16 residues. The CDR3 region is CASSLKLGGARETQYF. As DNA, the CDR3 is TGTGCCAGCAGTTTAAAACTGGGGGGGGCCCGAGAGACCCAGTACTTC.

This clonotype was seen repeatedly, ten times or more. The J gene is TRBJ1-3, the V gene TRBV5-1; no reliable D call. Germline CDR1 is SGHRS and CDR2 is YFSETQ. The ends were cut back, 0 bases at V and 2 bases at J, with 3 bases in the middle. This CDR3 region has 13 residues. The chain's CDR3 is CASSLGPGNTIYF. The CDR3 region has the DNA TGCGCCAGCAGCTTGGGGCCTGGAAACACCATATATTTT.

This clonotype has at least ten counts. The rearrangement uses TRBV5-1 and TRBJ2-6; no definite D call. CDR3 size: 15 residues. CDR1 and CDR2 from the germline V gene are SGHRS and YFSETQ. V lost 0 bases and J lost 1, with 5 bases in between. CDR3 nucleotide sequence: TGCGCCAGCAGCTTGGGCGAGTCTGGGGCCAACGTCCTGACTTTC. Protein product: CASSLGESGANVLTF.

In its sample, this clonotype was seen many times. V and J are TRBV18 and TRBJ2-7; D gene unclear. The CDR3 covers 12 residues. Trimming took off 3 bases at V and 3 bases at J, with 6 bases between the two ends. CDR1 KGHSH and CDR2 LQKENI come from the germline V gene. In DNA form, the CDR3 reads TGTGCCAGCTCACCGGCGATCTACGAGCAGTACTTC. Translated: CASSPAIYEQYF.

This clonotype was detected many times. The chain is built from TRBV7-2 and TRBJ2-2, with 7 bases aligning to TRBD2. J gave up 5 bases and V 2 bases, and 5 bases lay outside the gene matches. The CDR3 consists of 15 residues. Germline V gene sequence: CDR1 SGHTA, CDR2 FQGNSA. The CDR3 nucleotides are TGTGCCAGCAGCTTATACTCCGGGGGGACCGGGGAGCTGTTTTTT. Translation: CASSLYSGGTGELFF.

As regards this clonotype: The junction departs from germline at one end; a sequencing error may be responsible. The rearrangement uses TRBV24-1 and TRBJ2-7; perhaps D is TRBD1 or TRBD2 (5 bases each). The CDR3 runs 13 residues. Germline V gene lookup returns CDR1 KGHDR and CDR2 SFDVKD. The CDR3 DNA reads TGTGCCACCAGTGCTTTGGGGGCCTACGAGCAGTACTTC. Translating gives CATSALGAYEQYF.

This clonotype has at least ten counts. The chain couples TRBV28 to TRBJ2-7; 12 bases line up with TRBD2. J was trimmed by 6 bases and V by 8 bases; bases with no gene match: 8. The CDR3 is 14 residues long. Germline loops: CDR1 MDHEN, CDR2 SYDVKM. The CDR3 is CASQELAGGGEQYF. DNA for the CDR3: TGTGCCAGCCAAGAACTAGCGGGAGGAGGCGAGCAGTACTTC. The full variable domain, with the rest looked up from reference TRBV28 and TRBJ2-7, is DVKVTQSSRYLVKRTGEKVFLECVQDMDHENMFWYRQDPGLGLRLIYFSYDVKMKEKGDIPEGYSVSREKKERFSLILESASTNQTSMYLCASQELAGGGEQYFGPGTRLTVT.

There are many counts of this clonotype. The J gene is TRBJ2-1, the V gene TRBV5-6, with TRBD2 matching 7 bases. The CDR3 sequence is 14 residues long. V lost 1 base to trimming and J lost 4 bases; unmatched junction nucleotides: 2. The V gene's germline CDR1 is SGHDT and CDR2 YYEEEE. CDR3 nucleotide sequence: TGTGCCAGCAGCTTGCCTAGCGGTTACAATGAGCAGTTCTTC. It is translated as CASSLPSGYNEQFF.

This clonotype was found many times. The chain uses TRBV5-1 and TRBJ1-4; D is unresolved. CDR1 is SGHRS and CDR2 is YFSETQ in the germline V gene. The CDR3 is made up of 18 amino acids. V was pared by 4 bases and J by 1 base, with 20 bases between. The CDR3: CASSRTGRSAGTNEKLFF. The DNA for the CDR3 is TGCGCCAGCAGCCGCACCGGGCGGTCGGCCGGAACTAATGAAAAACTGTTTTTT.

The sample holds many counts of this clonotype. The chain uses TRBV10-3 and TRBJ2-1; the D is unclear. Trimming took off 1 base at V and 9 bases at J, with 4 bases between the two ends. The germline V gene has CDR1 ENHRY and CDR2 SYGVKD. CDR3 length: 11 residues. The CDR3, as DNA: TGTGCCATCAGTGAGTTAGGTGAGCAGTTCTTC. Amino acid sequence: CAISELGEQFF.

This clonotype was found many times. CDR3 loop: CASSESQGTFEFYEQYF. DNA of the CDR3: TGTGCCAGCAGTGAATCACAGGGTACGTTTGAGTTCTACGAGCAGTACTTC. This chain links TRBV6-1 with TRBJ2-7; TRBD1 is a possible D gene (6 bases). From germline, CDR1 is MNHNS and CDR2 SASEGT. This CDR3 has 17 amino acids. V dropped 2 bases and J dropped 3 bases, with 20 bases sitting between them.

The table lists this clonotype with many counts. At one boundary the junction diverges from the germline segment, which might be a read error. The chain joins TRBV4-3 to TRBJ1-6; D is perhaps TRBD1 (5 bases). The CDR3 covers 15 residues. Germline CDR1 reads LGHNA; CDR2 reads YSLEER. CDR3 bases: TGCGCCAGCAGCCAATATGGTCAGGGTAATTCACCCCTCAACTTT. It specifies CASSQYGQGNSPLNF.

In its sample, this clonotype was seen many times. The chain uses TRBV20-1 and TRBJ2-7; no definite D call. Germline V gene lookup returns CDR1 DFQATT and CDR2 SNEGSKA (reference sequence). The CDR3 is 12 residues long. V was clipped by 3 bases and J by 2 bases, with 8 bases between them. The CDR3 loop is CSARRSTYEQYF. In DNA, the CDR3 is TGCAGTGCTAGGAGGTCAACCTACGAGCAGTACTTC.

This clonotype was observed a few times. The conserved phenylalanine or tryptophan normally closing the CDR3 is absent here, so this likely arose from a read error. The V call is TRBV12-3 or TRBV12-4, the J call TRBJ1-4; D remains ambiguous. V lost 5 bases to trimming and J lost 1 base, with 20 bases between them. The CDR3 has 18 residues. CDR3 sequence reads: CASSPPKTVGVTNEKLFN. The CDR3 DNA sequence: TGTGCCAGCAGTCCCCCTAAGACCGTTGGTGTAACTAATGAAAAACTGTTTAAT.

This clonotype was counted ten times or more. The chain couples TRBV5-1 to TRBJ1-2; maybe TRBD1 (6 bases). The CDR3 length is 13 residues. Per the germline V gene, CDR1 is SGHRS and CDR2 is YFSETQ. Trimming pared 4 bases from V and 3 bases from J, leaving 10 bases between. The CDR3 sequence: CASSPRQDYGYTF. The CDR3 DNA follows: TGCGCCAGCAGCCCCCGACAGGACTATGGCTACACCTTC.

This clonotype was seen at least ten times. V is TRBV24-1 and J is TRBJ2-5; D perhaps matches TRBD2 (6 bases). Germline V lookup: CDR1 KGHDR, CDR2 SFDVKD. The CDR3 length is 16 residues. Trimming removed 1 base from V and 3 bases from J, with 14 bases in between. The CDR3 DNA reads as TGTGCCACCAGTGATTTACGGGCCGGAGGGAAAGAGACCCAGTACTTC. Translated, it gives CATSDLRAGGKETQYF.

This clonotype showed up many times. The gene calls are TRBV29-1 and TRBJ2-3; 9 nucleotides agree with TRBD2. Unmatched junction bases numbered 5, after V lost 0 bases and J lost 1 base. Germline loops: CDR1 SQVTM, CDR2 ANQGSEA. The CDR3 sequence is 16 residues long. CDR3 bases: TGCAGCGTTGAAGATCTAAGCGGGGGGCGCACAGATACGCAGTATTTT. Encoded protein: CSVEDLSGGRTDTQYF.

This clonotype was counted at least ten times. V and J are TRBV7-9 and TRBJ1-1; maybe TRBD1 (5 bases). Germline lookup yields CDR1 SEHNR and CDR2 FQNEAQ (reference sequence). The ends were cut back, 5 bases at V and 5 bases at J, with 15 bases in the middle. The CDR3 has 14 amino acids. The chain's CDR3 is CASSHQGVMTEAFF. CDR3 DNA sequence: TGTGCCAGCAGCCATCAGGGTGTGATGACTGAAGCTTTCTTT.

The chain carries TRBV20-1 and TRBJ2-7, with D possibly matching TRBD2 (7 bases). V lost 4 bases and J 5 bases, leaving 24 bases between the germline ends. The CDR3 length is 16 residues. The germline V gene encodes CDR1 DFQATT and CDR2 SNEGSKA (reference sequence). The CDR3 nucleotides read TGCAGTGCTAAGGGGGGGGCGGGAGTACTGGTAAACGAGCAGTACTTC. Translating gives CSAKGGAGVLVNEQYF.

This clonotype was counted at least ten times. The chain is built from TRBV20-1 and TRBJ1-2; the match to TRBD1 covers 9 bases. V was clipped by 2 bases and J by 4 bases; unmatched bases: 5. Germline V gene lookup returns CDR1 DFQATT and CDR2 SNEGSKA (reference sequence). The CDR3 contains 14 residues. The CDR3 reads CSARKTGGGYGYTF. The CDR3 DNA reads as TGCAGTGCTAGAAAAACAGGGGGCGGCTATGGCTACACCTTC.

This clonotype was observed at least ten times. In DNA form, the CDR3 reads TGTGCCAGCAGCCCCCCTAGTGGGGGGTTCACAGATACGCAGTATTTT. Residues: CASSPPSGGFTDTQYF. The chain recombines TRBV7-2 with TRBJ2-3; weak D call: TRBD2 (6 bases). The germline V gene encodes CDR1 SGHTA and CDR2 FQGNSA. Trimming removed 5 bases from V and 2 bases from J, with 17 bases in between. This CDR3 has 16 amino acids.

This clonotype was detected ten times or more. The chain links TRBV10-2 to TRBJ2-3; TRBD2 agrees at 8 bases. The germline V gene encodes CDR1 WSHSY and CDR2 SAAADI. The CDR3 has 16 amino acids. The trim removed 0 bases at V and 4 bases at J, leaving 6 bases unmatched. CDR3 DNA sequence: TGCGCCAGCAGTGAGTCGACTAGCGTCTTAGCAGATACGCAGTATTTT. Protein sequence: CASSESTSVLADTQYF.

In this sample, this clonotype turned up many times. The rearrangement links TRBV7-8 to TRBJ2-7; 7 nucleotides agree with TRBD1. CDR1 and CDR2 (germline): SGHVS, FQNEAQ. V trimming: 5 bases; J trimming: 0 bases; junction bases outside the gene matches: 4. The CDR3 loop spans 14 amino acids. The CDR3 protein is CASSRWDSSYEQYF. The CDR3 DNA sequence: TGTGCCAGCAGCCGCTGGGACAGCTCCTACGAGCAGTACTTC. The full variable domain, in which reference TRBV7-8 and TRBJ2-7 provide the parts outside the CDR3, is GAGVSQSPRYKVAKRGQDVALRCDPISGHVSLFWYQQALGQGPEFLTYFQNEAQLDKSGLPSDRFFAERPEGSVSTLKIQRTQQEDSAVYLCASSRWDSSYEQYFGPGTRLTVT.

Ten or more counts support this clonotype. This CDR3 is CASSRTGLGEKLFF. Here the CDR3 DNA reads TGTGCCAGCAGCCGGACAGGGCTTGGGGAAAAACTGTTTTTT. This rearrangement joins TRBV6-5 to TRBJ1-4, with 8 bases that match TRBD1. Trimming removed 6 bases from V and 8 bases from J; junction bases left unmatched: 8. The germline gives CDR1 MNHEY, CDR2 SVGAGI. The CDR3 contains 14 residues.

The sample holds many counts of this clonotype. The chain combines TRBV29-1 with TRBJ1-2, with TRBD1 matching 8 bases. Per germline, CDR1 SQVTM and CDR2 ANQGSEA. The J segment lost 7 bases and the V segment lost 0 bases, leaving 4 bases of the junction unmatched. CDR3 length equals 13 residues. For the CDR3, the DNA is TGCAGCGTTGAAGAAGCAGGGGGCGGTGGCTACACCTTC. Its translation is CSVEEAGGGGYTF. The complete variable domain, with remaining parts taken from reference TRBV29-1 and TRBJ1-2, reads SAVISQKPSRDICQRGTSLTIQCQVDSQVTMMFWYRQQPGQSLTLIATANQGSEATYESGFVIDKFPISRPNLTFSTLTVSNMSPEDSSIYLCSVEEAGGGGYTFGSGTRLTVV.